The 13 T cell receptor beta chains reported below all come from one sample, sequenced in a study of vaccination effects on CD4 cells after COVID-19. Sequencing in the ViraFEST assay came after antigen-specific CD4+ T cells had been expanded with viral peptide pools, which were used to stimulate PBMC. Following culture for approximately ten days, CD4+ T cells were isolated. BNT162b2 vaccine or mRNA-1273 vaccine was given to participants in two doses. Produced via immunoSEQ multiplex PCR; TCRdb's table is partial and in-frame only. The repertoire consists of about 27,000 clones, with 80% to 90% occurring once and the leading ten covering 1.4%. No antigen is known for these receptors. Material: CD4+ T cells from PBMCs cultured with HCoV-NL63 spike peptides, obtained after COVID-19 vaccination. The receptors originated from a human donor who received a COVID-19 vaccine. Some clones in this sample may be carry-over from other donors' samples.

The chain couples TRBV12-3 or TRBV12-4 to TRBJ1-2, with 9 bases matching TRBD1. The CDR3 consists of 13 residues. With V trimmed by 7 bases and J by 8 bases, 8 bases remained unmatched. The CDR3 DNA reads TGTGCCAGCATGACAGGGGGTCTCCGAGGCTACACCTTC. This codes for CASMTGGLRGYTF.

This chain uses TRBV5-1 with TRBJ2-5; a weak D match, TRBD2 (6 bases). The V end was cut by 1 base, the J end by 2 bases, with 12 bases between. In germline, CDR1 is SGHRS, CDR2 YFSETQ. The length of the CDR3 is 15 residues. The CDR3 DNA sequence: TGCGCCAGCAGCTTGTCGGCGGGGAGGCAAGAGACCCAGTACTTC. This encodes CASSLSAGRQETQYF.

In this sample, this clone turned up a few times. The gene calls are TRBV5-1 and TRBJ2-2; 9 bases are a match to TRBD2. This CDR3 has 16 residues. The germline gives CDR1 SGHRS, CDR2 YFSETQ. The trim removed 4 bases at V and 1 base at J, leaving 5 bases unmatched. The CDR3 sequence is CASSRISGGNTGELFF. Written as DNA, the CDR3 is TGCGCCAGCAGCCGGATTAGCGGGGGGAACACCGGGGAGCTGTTTTTT.

This chain connects TRBV29-1 to TRBJ2-1, with D tentatively TRBD2 (6 bases). This CDR3 spans 13 amino acids. The germline V gene encodes CDR1 SQVTM and CDR2 ANQGSEA. Trimming pared 6 bases from V and 9 bases from J, leaving 18 bases between. This CDR3 is CSVDIGRPSEQFF. CDR3 bases: TGCAGCGTGGATATTGGGAGGCCCAGTGAGCAGTTCTTC.

This clone was recorded once. This chain uses TRBV6-5 with TRBJ2-5; 14 bases are a match to TRBD2. The CDR3 contains 16 residues. V gave up 2 bases and J gave up 1 base; unmatched junction bases: 0. Germline CDR1 reads MNHEY; CDR2 reads SVGAGI. The CDR3 protein is CASSYGTSGGQETQYF. The CDR3 nucleotides are TGTGCCAGCAGTTACGGGACTAGCGGGGGCCAAGAGACCCAGTACTTC.

The chain combines TRBV28 with TRBJ1-6; D may be TRBD1 (6 bases). The germline CDR1 and CDR2 sequences are MDHEN and SYDVKM. Trimming took off 4 bases at V and 7 bases at J, with 14 bases between the two ends. The CDR3 is 15 amino acids. The CDR3 is CASSSPGANNSPLHF. CDR3 bases: TGTGCCAGCAGTTCCCCAGGGGCGAACAATTCACCCCTCCACTTT.

This clone was counted a few times. CDR3 coding DNA: TGTGCCAGCAGCCATTCCATCTGGGGGCGAGCGGCAAACACCGGGGAGCTGTTTTTT. This gives the protein CASSHSIWGRAANTGELFF. The chain combines TRBV14 with TRBJ2-2; D may be TRBD1 (6 bases). V gave up 3 bases and J gave up 2 bases, with 22 bases separating them. Germline V gene lookup returns CDR1 SGHDN and CDR2 FVKESK. The CDR3 consists of 19 residues.

The V gene is TRBV3-1 (or the pseudogene TRBV3-2), the J gene TRBJ2-5, with D hard to call. Germline lookup yields CDR1 LGHDT and CDR2 YNNKEL (reference sequence). V was cut by 4 bases and J by 5 bases, with 14 bases left in between. CDR3 length: 14 residues. The CDR3 DNA sequence: TGTGCCAGCAGCCCCGTGCCCACCTCGGAGACCCAGTACTTC. It translates to CASSPVPTSETQYF.

The chain has TRBV6-2 or TRBV6-3 and TRBJ2-1, with D perhaps TRBD1 (6 bases). Germline V CDR1 and CDR2: MNHEY, SVGEGT. CDR3 length equals 14 residues. Trimming took 0 bases from V and 7 from J, leaving 10 bases between them. The CDR3 sequence is CASSYSLGANEQFF. The CDR3 DNA follows: TGTGCCAGCAGTTACTCTCTGGGGGCGAATGAGCAGTTCTTC.

V gene TRBV7-3 combines with J gene TRBJ2-1, with D perhaps matching TRBD1 (6 bases). Germline CDR1 SGHTA, CDR2 FQGTGA. The CDR3 contains 12 residues. V lost 5 bases to trimming and J lost 8 bases, with 10 bases between them. The CDR3 DNA reads TGTGCCAGCAGCACCCCAGGGGATGAGCAGTTCTTC. Amino acid sequence: CASSTPGDEQFF.

V is TRBV9 and J is TRBJ2-3; 8 bases are a match to TRBD2. Germline lookup yields CDR1 SGDLS and CDR2 YYNGEE. With 0 bases clipped from V and 7 bases from J, the junction kept 10 bases outside the gene matches. The CDR3 is 16 amino acids. The CDR3 DNA reads as TGTGCCAGCAGCGTAGAACCCGGGGGGGCGATTTATACGCAGTATTTT. Translation gives CASSVEPGGAIYTQYF.

The chain links TRBV2 to TRBJ1-5; 8 bases match TRBD1. The CDR3 length is 15 residues. Germline-derived CDR1 and CDR2 are SNHLY and FYNNEI. V shed 6 bases, J shed 2 bases, and the junction held 6 bases outside the gene matches. The chain's CDR3 is CASSVTGVGNQPQHF. DNA for the CDR3: TGTGCCAGCAGCGTGACAGGGGTTGGCAATCAGCCCCAGCATTTT.

This clone turned up a few times. The V gene is TRBV18, the J gene TRBJ1-5; D ambiguous. Looked up from germline, CDR1 is KGHSH and CDR2 is LQKENI. CDR3 length: 15 amino acids. V was clipped by 4 bases and J by 0 bases, with 10 bases between them. Here the CDR3 DNA reads TGTGCCAGCTCACTAGACCAGAATAGCAATCAGCCCCAGCATTTT. Its protein product is CASSLDQNSNQPQHF.